The T cell receptor (beta chain) described here comes from a study of T cells in Graves' hyperthyroidism and ophthalmopathy. Study-level results: A 13 V-J model separated ophthalmopathy from stable hyperthyroidism.

Ophthalmopathy cases met thresholds of Clinical Activity Score at least 3, NOSPECS grade at least 4 and duration under 3 months. The source of the PBMCs was approximately 9.5 ml of fresh peripheral blood. Researchers took RNA transcripts and amplified the TCR beta CDR3 regions from them. Primed by the HTBI set, a first-round RT-PCR was run on the TCR CDR3. TCRdb re-analysed the multiplex PCR reads in MiXCR, keeping a single row per CDR3 protein. The sample gives around 520,000 distinct CDR3 sequences, around a quarter of which show up once; 11% is in the top ten. This clonotype was seen only a few times. The antigen remains unidentified. Sequenced material: blood. This TCR derives from a woman aged 25 to 39 with Graves' ophthalmopathy.

DNA for the CDR3: TGTGCCAGCTCACCAGAGACCCTGGCGGACACCGGGGAGCTGTTTTTT. It translates to CASSPETLADTGELFF. V usage is TRBV18 and J usage is TRBJ2-2; D call uncertain. This CDR3 spans 16 amino acids. From germline, CDR1 is KGHSH and CDR2 LQKENI. Trimming cost V 2 bases and J 3 bases, with 13 bases left between them.